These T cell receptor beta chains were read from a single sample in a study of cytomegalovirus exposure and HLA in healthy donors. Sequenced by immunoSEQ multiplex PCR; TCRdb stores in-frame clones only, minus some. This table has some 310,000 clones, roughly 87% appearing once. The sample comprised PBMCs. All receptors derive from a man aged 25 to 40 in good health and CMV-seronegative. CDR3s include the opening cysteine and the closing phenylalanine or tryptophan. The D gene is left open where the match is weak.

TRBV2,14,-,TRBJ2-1,CASRPAGPYNEQFF
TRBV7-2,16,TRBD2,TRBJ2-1,CASSLIPFGGGSEQFF
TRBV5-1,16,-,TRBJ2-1,CASRAGSGDSYNEQFF
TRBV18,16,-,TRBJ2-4,CASSPGQSQGKNIQYF
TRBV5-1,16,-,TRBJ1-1,CASSIEVGRLNTEAFF
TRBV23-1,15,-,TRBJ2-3,CASSQYPLKRNTQYF
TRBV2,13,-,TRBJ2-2,CASSRPNTGELFF
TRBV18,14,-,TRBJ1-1,CASSPKGVNTEAFF
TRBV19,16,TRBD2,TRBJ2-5,CASSKPSGGAGETQYF
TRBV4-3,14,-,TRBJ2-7,CASSQGRGDYEQYF
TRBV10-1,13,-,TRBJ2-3,CASSVRNTDTQYF
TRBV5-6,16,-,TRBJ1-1,CASSLDPGRANTEAFF
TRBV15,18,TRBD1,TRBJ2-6,CATSRSGQGGTGANVLTF
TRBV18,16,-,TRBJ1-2,CASSPPSSGVLAGYTF
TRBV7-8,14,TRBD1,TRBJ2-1,CASSSTGYNNEQFF
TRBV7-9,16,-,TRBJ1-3,CASSLGAGSTGNTIYF
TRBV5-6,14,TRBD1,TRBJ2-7,CASSSGTGVQEQYF
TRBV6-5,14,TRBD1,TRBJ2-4,CASSYSRGQNIQYF
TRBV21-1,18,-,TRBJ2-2,CASSKVEGLDGPPGELFF
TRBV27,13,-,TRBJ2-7,CASSLRETYEQYF
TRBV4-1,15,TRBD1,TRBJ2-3,CASSLRDRDSDTQYF
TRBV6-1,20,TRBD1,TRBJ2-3,CASSDPWSYRTGGETDTQYF
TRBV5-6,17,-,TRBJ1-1,CASSLMLEGPDNAEAFF
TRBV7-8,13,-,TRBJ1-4,CASSPFKGGELFF
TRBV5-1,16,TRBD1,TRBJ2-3,CASSLLGTGATDTQYF
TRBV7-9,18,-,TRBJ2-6,CASSKTGRMVSGANVLTF
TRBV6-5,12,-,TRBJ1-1,CASSYSAQEAFF
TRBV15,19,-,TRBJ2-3,CATSSPTGIRSPSTDTQYF
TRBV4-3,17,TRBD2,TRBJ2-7,CASSLTLAGGGLYEQYF
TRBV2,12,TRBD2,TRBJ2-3,CAKAGATDTQYF
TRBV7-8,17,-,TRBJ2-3,CASSLFYVQGGSDTQYF
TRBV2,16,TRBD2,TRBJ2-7,CASSERGRGANYEQYF
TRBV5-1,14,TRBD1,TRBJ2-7,CASTRDRGPYEQYF
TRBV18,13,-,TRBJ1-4,CASSPASNEKLFF
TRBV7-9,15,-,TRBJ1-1,CASSLAGTQNTEAFF
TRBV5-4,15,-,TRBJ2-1,CASSLSLVSSNEQFF
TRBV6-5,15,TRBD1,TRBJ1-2,CASSYDQGARKGYTF
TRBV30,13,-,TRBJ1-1,CAWTRDMNTEAFF
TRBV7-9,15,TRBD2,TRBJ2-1,CASSLRLAGANEQFF
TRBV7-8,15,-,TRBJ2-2,CASSYVSVNTGELFF
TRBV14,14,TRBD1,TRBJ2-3,CASSRQGYTDTQYF
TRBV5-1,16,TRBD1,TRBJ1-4,CASSSGGTDKIEKLFF
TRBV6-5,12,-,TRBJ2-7,CASSASFNEQYF
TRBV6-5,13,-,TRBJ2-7,CASSSTDLYEQYF
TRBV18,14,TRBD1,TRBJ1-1,CASSSRQGDTEAFF
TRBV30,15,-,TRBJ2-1,CAWSVRGQLYNEQFF
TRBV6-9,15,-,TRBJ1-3,CASSLTGTSGNTIYF
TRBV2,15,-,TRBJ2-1,CASSARGAQPHEQFF
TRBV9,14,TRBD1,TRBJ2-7,CASSYGQGPYEQYF
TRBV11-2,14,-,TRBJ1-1,CASSPPGRNTEAFF
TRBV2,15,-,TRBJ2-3,CAGGAGGLRTDTQYF
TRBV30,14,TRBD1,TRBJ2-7,CAWSAPGGGYEQYF
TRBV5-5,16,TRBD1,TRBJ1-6,CASSESDRGYNSPLHF
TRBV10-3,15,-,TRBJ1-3,CAISETVRAGNTIYF